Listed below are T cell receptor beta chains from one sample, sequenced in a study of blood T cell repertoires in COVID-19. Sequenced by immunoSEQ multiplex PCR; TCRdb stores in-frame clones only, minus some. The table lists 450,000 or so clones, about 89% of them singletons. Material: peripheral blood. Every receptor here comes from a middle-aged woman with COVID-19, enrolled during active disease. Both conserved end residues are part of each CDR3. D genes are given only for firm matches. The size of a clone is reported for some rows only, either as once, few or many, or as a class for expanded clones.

cdr3_nt: TGTGCCAGCAGTGCGGACTTTGGGGTCCAAGAGACCCAGTACTTC
cdr3_aa: CASSADFGVQETQYF
j_call: TRBJ2-5
v_call: TRBV27
d_call: .
clone_size: .

cdr3_nt: TGTGCCAGCACCCAACAGGGGGCTGACACTGAAGCTTTCTTT
cdr3_aa: CASTQQGADTEAFF
j_call: TRBJ1-1
v_call: TRBV3-1/TRBV3-2
d_call: TRBD1
clone_size: .

cdr3_nt: TGTGCCAGTAGTCACGGGACTAGCGGTTCAGAGACCCAGTACTTC
cdr3_aa: CASSHGTSGSETQYF
j_call: TRBJ2-5
v_call: TRBV19
d_call: TRBD2
clone_size: .

cdr3_nt: TGCGCCAGCAGTGATCCGATAACGTCCGGGGGTTGGCCCCAGCATTTT
cdr3_aa: CASSDPITSGGWPQHF
j_call: TRBJ1-5
v_call: TRBV10-1
d_call: .
clone_size: .

cdr3_nt: TGTGCCAGCAGCTTGGGTCTAGCGGGAGGCCTCTCCTACGAGCAGTACTTC
cdr3_aa: CASSLGLAGGLSYEQYF
j_call: TRBJ2-7
v_call: TRBV5-4
d_call: TRBD2
clone_size: .

cdr3_nt: TGTGCCAGCAGTTTAAGCGGTTTTCTCACTGAAGCTTTCTTT
cdr3_aa: CASSLSGFLTEAFF
j_call: TRBJ1-1
v_call: TRBV27
d_call: .
clone_size: .

cdr3_nt: TGTGCCAGCAGTTTTGGGGGCAGGGGGACTTCACCCCTCCACTTT
cdr3_aa: CASSFGGRGTSPLHF
j_call: TRBJ1-6
v_call: TRBV28
d_call: TRBD1
clone_size: .

cdr3_nt: TGTGCCAGCAGCCACCCCCCCCGGGGGGGGCGAGAGACCCAGTACTTC
cdr3_aa: CASSHPPRGGRETQYF
j_call: TRBJ2-5
v_call: TRBV3-1/TRBV3-2
d_call: TRBD2
clone_size: .

cdr3_nt: TGTGCCAGCAGTTCAAGGACAGTCCAAGAGACCCAGTACTTC
cdr3_aa: CASSSRTVQETQYF
j_call: TRBJ2-5
v_call: TRBV6-5
d_call: .
clone_size: .

cdr3_nt: TGCGCCAGCAGCCGGGGCCGGGAGTCCTACGAGCAGTACTTC
cdr3_aa: CASSRGRESYEQYF
j_call: TRBJ2-7
v_call: TRBV5-1
d_call: .
clone_size: .

cdr3_nt: TGTGCCAGCAGTTATCTCCGGGACAGAGGCGAGCAGTACTTC
cdr3_aa: CASSYLRDRGEQYF
j_call: TRBJ2-7
v_call: TRBV6-1
d_call: TRBD1
clone_size: .

cdr3_nt: TGTGCCAGCAGCCAATCCCCGGGAGGATACGAGCAGTACTTC
cdr3_aa: CASSQSPGGYEQYF
j_call: TRBJ2-7
v_call: TRBV3-1/TRBV3-2
d_call: TRBD2
clone_size: .

cdr3_nt: TGTGCCAGCCGACGAGGGCCGACGGCCTACGAGCAGTACTTC
cdr3_aa: CASRRGPTAYEQYF
j_call: TRBJ2-7
v_call: TRBV6-5
d_call: .
clone_size: .

cdr3_nt: TGTGCCAGCAGTTTAGGTTTCGGACAGGGAAAACCCTACGAGCAGTACTTC
cdr3_aa: CASSLGFGQGKPYEQYF
j_call: TRBJ2-7
v_call: TRBV27
d_call: TRBD1
clone_size: .

cdr3_nt: TGCGCCAGCAGTCCCGGGACAGGGGGGTTCAGAGAGACCCAGTACTTC
cdr3_aa: CASSPGTGGFRETQYF
j_call: TRBJ2-5
v_call: TRBV5-1
d_call: TRBD1
clone_size: .

cdr3_nt: TGTGCCAGCAGTTTGCAGGGGCGAACCTACAATGAGCAGTTCTTC
cdr3_aa: CASSLQGRTYNEQFF
j_call: TRBJ2-1
v_call: TRBV6-5
d_call: .
clone_size: .

cdr3_nt: TGCGCCAGCAGCTTGAATATCCAGGGACTTAGCCACAATGAGCAGTTCTTC
cdr3_aa: CASSLNIQGLSHNEQFF
j_call: TRBJ2-1
v_call: TRBV5-1
d_call: .
clone_size: few

cdr3_nt: TGTGCCAGCAGTACCTTTAGCGGGGGTTCACCCCTCCACTTT
cdr3_aa: CASSTFSGGSPLHF
j_call: TRBJ1-6
v_call: TRBV28
d_call: .
clone_size: .

cdr3_nt: TGTGCCAGCAGCCCCTATGGGAGCGGGGGTTTTACCTACGAGCAGTACTTC
cdr3_aa: CASSPYGSGGFTYEQYF
j_call: TRBJ2-7
v_call: TRBV3-1/TRBV3-2
d_call: TRBD2
clone_size: .

cdr3_nt: TGTGCCAGTAGTAGAAGTCCCGGGACAGGTTACACCGGGGAGCTGTTTTTT
cdr3_aa: CASSRSPGTGYTGELFF
j_call: TRBJ2-2
v_call: TRBV19
d_call: TRBD1
clone_size: .

cdr3_nt: TGTGCCAGCAGCTTGGAGGGCAGGGGCTATAGCAATCAGCCCCAGCATTTT
cdr3_aa: CASSLEGRGYSNQPQHF
j_call: TRBJ1-5
v_call: TRBV5-6
d_call: .
clone_size: .

cdr3_nt: TGTGCCAGTAGTATAGCCCAAATGACGGGGGATACGCAGTATTTT
cdr3_aa: CASSIAQMTGDTQYF
j_call: TRBJ2-3
v_call: TRBV19
d_call: .
clone_size: .

cdr3_nt: TGTGCCAGCATGGGGCTCGGGGGGGATAGACAGCCCCAGCATTTT
cdr3_aa: CASMGLGGDRQPQHF
j_call: TRBJ1-5
v_call: TRBV28
d_call: .
clone_size: .

cdr3_nt: TGTGCCAGCAGACAGGGGGCTGGCAATCAGCCCCAGCATTTT
cdr3_aa: CASRQGAGNQPQHF
j_call: TRBJ1-5
v_call: TRBV28
d_call: TRBD1
clone_size: .

cdr3_nt: TGCGCCAGCAGCTTCCCAGCGGGGGGGAATTACAATGAGCAGTTCTTC
cdr3_aa: CASSFPAGGNYNEQFF
j_call: TRBJ2-1
v_call: TRBV5-1
d_call: TRBD2
clone_size: .

cdr3_nt: TGTGCCAGCAGCGGATCGGACAGGGGTTCCCCCTACGAGCAGTACTTC
cdr3_aa: CASSGSDRGSPYEQYF
j_call: TRBJ2-7
v_call: TRBV9
d_call: TRBD1
clone_size: .

cdr3_nt: TGTGCCAGCAGTGACAGGGGTGTTCTTGGCTACACCTTC
cdr3_aa: CASSDRGVLGYTF
j_call: TRBJ1-2
v_call: TRBV25-1
d_call: .
clone_size: .

cdr3_nt: TGTGCCAGCAGCCACCGACGGGGGTCTATCCACGAGCAGTACTTC
cdr3_aa: CASSHRRGSIHEQYF
j_call: TRBJ2-7
v_call: TRBV7-9
d_call: .
clone_size: .

cdr3_nt: TGTGCCAGCAGCGTAGGACAGGGGGGCCAGCCCCAGCATTTT
cdr3_aa: CASSVGQGGQPQHF
j_call: TRBJ1-5
v_call: TRBV9
d_call: TRBD1
clone_size: .

cdr3_nt: TGTGCCACGTTTAAGGCGGAGACCGGGGAGCTGTTTTTT
cdr3_aa: CATFKAETGELFF
j_call: TRBJ2-2
v_call: TRBV12-3/TRBV12-4
d_call: .
clone_size: .

cdr3_nt: TGTGCCAGCAGATACGGTGCCCCGTATGGCTACACCTTC
cdr3_aa: CASRYGAPYGYTF
j_call: TRBJ1-2
v_call: TRBV11-2
d_call: .
clone_size: .

cdr3_nt: TGTGCCAGCAGTTTTCGGGAATCTGGAAACACCATATATTTT
cdr3_aa: CASSFRESGNTIYF
j_call: TRBJ1-3
v_call: TRBV27
d_call: .
clone_size: .

cdr3_nt: TGTGCCAGCTCACCGGGGACAGGCAAAAGCCAGCCCCAGCATTTT
cdr3_aa: CASSPGTGKSQPQHF
j_call: TRBJ1-5
v_call: TRBV18
d_call: TRBD1
clone_size: .

cdr3_nt: TGCAGCGTTGAAGGGGCAGCAGGGAGGACTGAAGCTTTCTTT
cdr3_aa: CSVEGAAGRTEAFF
j_call: TRBJ1-1
v_call: TRBV29-1
d_call: .
clone_size: .

cdr3_nt: TGTGCCAGTAGGAACGACAGGGCTGGCTACACCTTC
cdr3_aa: CASRNDRAGYTF
j_call: TRBJ1-2
v_call: TRBV19
d_call: TRBD1
clone_size: once

cdr3_nt: TGTGCCAGCTCACGGTCGGGAAACACCATATATTTT
cdr3_aa: CASSRSGNTIYF
j_call: TRBJ1-3
v_call: TRBV7-2
d_call: .
clone_size: .

cdr3_nt: TGTGCCAGCAGTGTTCCAACCTACGAAAAACTGTTTTTT
cdr3_aa: CASSVPTYEKLFF
j_call: TRBJ1-4
v_call: TRBV25-1
d_call: .
clone_size: .

cdr3_nt: TGCAGCGTTAGACACGCCCTAGCCAAAAACATTCAGTACTTC
cdr3_aa: CSVRHALAKNIQYF
j_call: TRBJ2-4
v_call: TRBV29-1
d_call: .
clone_size: .

cdr3_nt: TGTGCCAGCAGCTTAGTGGGAGGGGGGCCGCACGAGCAGTACTTC
cdr3_aa: CASSLVGGGPHEQYF
j_call: TRBJ2-7
v_call: TRBV7-9
d_call: .
clone_size: .

cdr3_nt: TGCGCCAGCAGCCAAAGTATTAGGGGTTCTGGAAACACCATATATTTT
cdr3_aa: CASSQSIRGSGNTIYF
j_call: TRBJ1-3
v_call: TRBV4-3
d_call: .
clone_size: once

cdr3_nt: TGTGCCAGCAGCGCCCGGGACTATTCCTACAATGAGCAGTTCTTC
cdr3_aa: CASSARDYSYNEQFF
j_call: TRBJ2-1
v_call: TRBV9
d_call: TRBD2
clone_size: .

cdr3_nt: TGTGCCAGCAGCGCCAATACCGAGGGGGCGCCCCGCACTGAAGCTTTCTTT
cdr3_aa: CASSANTEGAPRTEAFF
j_call: TRBJ1-1
v_call: TRBV9
d_call: TRBD1
clone_size: .

cdr3_nt: TGTGCCAGCAGTTTAGGAGGGCCATCAGATACGCAGTATTTT
cdr3_aa: CASSLGGPSDTQYF
j_call: TRBJ2-3
v_call: TRBV27
d_call: .
clone_size: .

cdr3_nt: TGTGCTAGCAGCTTAGCCAGGGGAGAGACCCAGTACTTC
cdr3_aa: CASSLARGETQYF
j_call: TRBJ2-5
v_call: TRBV7-7
d_call: .
clone_size: .

cdr3_nt: TGTGCCAGCAGCGTAAGGGGGACCGGCATGGATGAAAAACTGTTTTTT
cdr3_aa: CASSVRGTGMDEKLFF
j_call: TRBJ1-4
v_call: TRBV9
d_call: .
clone_size: .

cdr3_nt: TGCGCCAGCAGCTTGGGGACAGGGGTCCCTTCAAGGGATGGCTACACCTTC
cdr3_aa: CASSLGTGVPSRDGYTF
j_call: TRBJ1-2
v_call: TRBV5-1
d_call: TRBD1
clone_size: few

cdr3_nt: TGTGCCAGCAGCCAAGGAGCGGGACGGATCCTTCCTGACGATGAGCAGTTCTTC
cdr3_aa: CASSQGAGRILPDDEQFF
j_call: TRBJ2-1
v_call: TRBV14
d_call: TRBD2
clone_size: .

cdr3_nt: TGTGCCACCAGTGATACAGCGGGTGCTGGGGATACGCAGTATTTT
cdr3_aa: CATSDTAGAGDTQYF
j_call: TRBJ2-3
v_call: TRBV24-1
d_call: .
clone_size: .

cdr3_nt: TGTGCCTGGGGTTCGGGACAGGGCAACGAAAAACTGTTTTTT
cdr3_aa: CAWGSGQGNEKLFF
j_call: TRBJ1-4
v_call: TRBV30
d_call: TRBD1
clone_size: .

cdr3_nt: TGTGCCAGCAGAGAGGTATACGAGCAGTACTTC
cdr3_aa: CASREVYEQYF
j_call: TRBJ2-7
v_call: TRBV28
d_call: .
clone_size: .

cdr3_nt: TGCGCCAGCAGCCGCGATTGGGCAGAGCAGTTCTTC
cdr3_aa: CASSRDWAEQFF
j_call: TRBJ2-1
v_call: TRBV5-1
d_call: .
clone_size: .

cdr3_nt: TGTGCCAGCGTTATCGGCGGCTCGGGGGGAAACACCATATATTTT
cdr3_aa: CASVIGGSGGNTIYF
j_call: TRBJ1-3
v_call: TRBV28
d_call: .
clone_size: .